Shown below are 24 T cell receptor beta chains from a single sample sequenced in a study of cytotoxic CD8 clonotypes in ibrutinib-treated CLL. Only in-frame clones appear in the TCRdb table, and some are missing; sequencing was by immunoSEQ multiplex PCR. This table holds roughly 330,000 clones, about 64% found once. The material was PBMCs, obtained after 36 months of ibrutinib treatment. Receptor source: a human donor with chronic lymphocytic leukemia.

This clone was counted between two and nine times. The genes are TRBV7-6 and TRBJ2-2; D is perhaps TRBD2 (5 bases). The CDR3 totals 16 residues. The germline V gene has CDR1 SGHVS and CDR2 FNYEAQ. The ends were cut back, 5 bases at V and 0 bases at J, with 13 bases in the middle. The CDR3 protein is CASSPGWFANTGELFF. The CDR3, as DNA: TGTGCCAGCAGCCCGGGGTGGTTCGCGAACACCGGGGAGCTGTTTTTT.

The chain joins TRBV2 to TRBJ2-5, with 13 bases lining up with TRBD2. Germline V gene data show CDR1 as SNHLY and CDR2 as FYNNEI. This CDR3 comprises 15 residues. Unmatched junction bases numbered 3, after V lost 5 bases and J lost 3 bases. The CDR3 reads CASSKTSGGKETQYF. Here the CDR3 DNA reads TGTGCCAGCAGTAAGACTAGCGGGGGGAAAGAGACCCAGTACTTC.

The rearrangement joins TRBV29-1 to TRBJ2-5; D is perhaps TRBD2 (6 bases). The CDR3 has 15 amino acids. The germline gives CDR1 SQVTM, CDR2 ANQGSEA. The ends were cut back, 2 bases at V and 5 bases at J, with 18 bases in the middle. The DNA for the CDR3 is TGCAGCGTTGAACCCATCGGGGCGGGGCCGGAGACCCAGTACTTC. Protein sequence: CSVEPIGAGPETQYF. Full variable domain (missing parts from reference TRBV29-1 and TRBJ2-5): SAVISQKPSRDICQRGTSLTIQCQVDSQVTMMFWYRQQPGQSLTLIATANQGSEATYESGFVIDKFPISRPNLTFSTLTVSNMSPEDSSIYLCSVEPIGAGPETQYFGPGTRLLVL.

This clone has a single count. The V and J genes are TRBV6-1 and TRBJ2-7; TRBD1 aligns across 9 bases. The V gene's germline CDR1 is MNHNS and CDR2 SASEGT. The CDR3 covers 15 residues. Unmatched junction bases numbered 9, after V lost 6 bases and J lost 3 bases. The DNA of the CDR3 is TGTGCCAGCAGCCCCTTGACAGGGGGGGTCTACGAGCAGTACTTC. It is translated as CASSPLTGGVYEQYF.

The chain joins TRBV6-6 to TRBJ2-7; TRBD1 aligns across 8 bases. CDR1 is MNHNY, CDR2 SVGAGI, per germline (reference sequence). The CDR3 covers 14 residues. Trimming removed 7 bases from V and 5 bases from J; junction bases left unmatched: 10. CDR3: CASIPTGVTHEQYF. DNA for the CDR3: TGTGCCAGCATTCCGACAGGGGTAACCCACGAGCAGTACTTC.

The chain uses TRBV9 and TRBJ2-3; 8 nucleotides match TRBD2. Trimming removed 3 bases from V and 6 bases from J; junction bases left unmatched: 18. Germline V gives CDR1 SGDLS, CDR2 YYNGEE. The CDR3 contains 18 residues. CDR3 bases: TGTGCCAGCAGCGAGAGGGTCCCGCGGGGGGCCCCCCGTGATACGCAGTATTTT. Translating gives CASSERVPRGAPRDTQYF.

This chain uses TRBV29-1 with TRBJ2-6; either TRBD1 or TRBD2 may fit D (6 bases each). Germline CDR1 reads SQVTM; CDR2 reads ANQGSEA. The germline V and J ends were trimmed by 4 bases and 4 bases, with 14 bases remaining between them. This CDR3 has 15 residues. This CDR3 reads CSVVEGVDGANVLTF. CDR3 in DNA: TGCAGCGTTGTGGAGGGGGTTGACGGGGCCAACGTCCTGACTTTC.

The genes are TRBV28 and TRBJ2-7; D possibly matches TRBD1 or TRBD2 (5 bases each). Trimming left V 5 bases short and J 3 bases short, with 20 bases between. Germline assignment: CDR1 MDHEN and CDR2 SYDVKM. This CDR3 contains 16 residues. The CDR3 region is CASSRRDGEKIYEQYF. The DNA of the CDR3 is TGTGCCAGCAGTCGCCGGGACGGAGAAAAGATCTACGAGCAGTACTTC.

Here the CDR3 reads CASSRRTGSYNEQFF. The CDR3 DNA reads as TGTGCCAGCAGCCGTCGAACTGGGTCCTACAATGAGCAGTTCTTC. This rearrangement joins TRBV14 to TRBJ2-1; D ambiguous. Germline CDR1 reads SGHDN; CDR2 reads FVKESK. The CDR3 runs 15 residues. V was cut by 4 bases and J by 1 base, with 11 bases left in between. The full variable domain, completed using reference TRBV14 and TRBJ2-1, is EAGVTQFPSHSVIEKGQTVTLRCDPISGHDNLYWYRRVMGKEIKFLLHFVKESKQDESGMPNNRFLAERTGGTYSTLKVQPAELEDSGVYFCASSRRTGSYNEQFFGPGTRLTVL.

This clone showed up many times. This chain links TRBV4-1 with TRBJ1-2; D remains unclear. The germline CDR1 and CDR2 sequences are MGHRA and YSYEKL. V was trimmed by 10 bases and J by 4 bases, leaving 13 bases between them. The CDR3 contains 12 residues. CDR3 in amino acids: CATSDDSYGYTF. In DNA, the CDR3 is TGCGCCACCTCGGACGATAGCTATGGCTACACCTTC.

The gene calls are TRBV6-6 and TRBJ1-1; D is possibly TRBD1 (6 bases). This CDR3 has 14 amino acids. The germline V gene encodes CDR1 MNHNY and CDR2 SVGAGI (reference sequence). Trimming shortened V by 6 bases and J by 1 base, and 12 bases separated the two germline ends. CDR3 sequence (DNA): TGTGCCAGCAGCTCAAGGGGGAAGAACACTGAAGCTTTCTTT. Its protein product is CASSSRGKNTEAFF.

The chain combines TRBV6-5 with TRBJ2-3; the match to TRBD2 covers 8 bases. This CDR3 spans 15 amino acids. Germline trimming cut 2 bases from V and 6 bases from J; bases unmatched to any gene: 7. Germline V gene lookup returns CDR1 MNHEY and CDR2 SVGAGI. The CDR3 DNA sequence: TGTGCCAGCAGTTACCACGGGGGGGCCAAGGATACGCAGTATTTT. It is translated as CASSYHGGAKDTQYF.

The chain uses TRBV10-2 and TRBJ1-2, with D possibly matching TRBD1 (6 bases). The CDR3 has 13 amino acids. Germline loops: CDR1 WSHSY, CDR2 SAAADI. The V and J ends lost 3 bases and 6 bases respectively, with 11 bases between them. CDR3 sequence reads: CASSEWGQDGYTF. DNA for the CDR3: TGCGCCAGCAGTGAATGGGGGCAGGATGGCTACACCTTC.

This chain links TRBV9 with TRBJ1-5; weak D call: TRBD1 (5 bases). V dropped 4 bases and J dropped 0 bases, with 11 bases sitting between them. Germline CDR1 and CDR2: SGDLS and YYNGEE. This CDR3 has 15 amino acids. The CDR3 region has the DNA TGTGCCAGCAGCCGGGACGGGAATAGCAATCAGCCCCAGCATTTT. Translating gives CASSRDGNSNQPQHF.

The gene calls are TRBV5-1 and TRBJ1-5, with 9 bases that match TRBD1. The trim removed 3 bases at V and 0 bases at J, leaving 4 bases unmatched. The CDR3 has 16 amino acids. Germline CDR1 SGHRS, CDR2 YFSETQ. CDR3 sequence (DNA): TGCGCCAGCAGCTCTGGGGACAGGGCTAGCAATCAGCCCCAGCATTTT. It encodes CASSSGDRASNQPQHF.

The chain combines TRBV28 with TRBJ1-4, with D possibly matching TRBD1 (6 bases). This CDR3 contains 16 residues. Trimming pared 2 bases from V and 5 bases from J, leaving 15 bases between. CDR1 is MDHEN and CDR2 is SYDVKM in the germline V gene. In nucleotides, the CDR3 is TGTGCCAGCAGTTTACGGGGGCCGCTAGGAAATGAAAAACTGTTTTTT. This encodes CASSLRGPLGNEKLFF.

The chain carries TRBV7-9 and TRBJ2-7; no clear D gene. V lost 4 bases and J 2 bases, leaving 15 bases between the germline ends. The germline V gene has CDR1 SEHNR and CDR2 FQNEAQ (reference sequence). The CDR3 totals 15 residues. The CDR3 nucleotides read TGTGCCAGCAGCTCGTCAGATCGGCCGGCCTACGAGCAGTACTTC. As protein: CASSSSDRPAYEQYF.

The chain couples TRBV18 to TRBJ1-1; D is perhaps TRBD1 (6 bases). Germline CDR1 and CDR2: KGHSH and LQKENI. V gave up 2 bases and J gave up 2 bases, with 30 bases separating them. CDR3 length: 21 amino acids. CDR3 region: CASSPRGGGNGIHRGNTEAFF. CDR3 in DNA: TGTGCCAGCTCACCAAGGGGAGGGGGTAATGGGATACATCGGGGCAACACTGAAGCTTTCTTT. Complete variable domain (other parts from reference TRBV18 and TRBJ1-1): NAGVMQNPRHLVRRRGQEARLRCSPMKGHSHVYWYRQLPEEGLKFMVYLQKENIIDESGMPKERFSAEFPKEGPSILRIQQVVRGDSAAYFCASSPRGGGNGIHRGNTEAFFGQGTRLTVV.

This chain connects TRBV7-2 to TRBJ2-7, with 11 bases that match TRBD2. CDR1 SGHTA and CDR2 FQGNSA come from the germline V gene. The length of the CDR3 is 15 residues. V shed 5 bases, J shed 5 bases, and the junction held 8 bases outside the gene matches. CDR3 nucleotides: TGTGCCAGCAGCCTGGATAGCGGGAGGGCCAACGAGCAGTACTTC. Protein: CASSLDSGRANEQYF.

The sample holds a few counts of this clone. The chain joins TRBV6-1 to TRBJ1-5, with 7 bases aligning to TRBD1. This CDR3 region has 15 residues. With V trimmed by 6 bases and J by 2 bases, 7 bases remained unmatched. Germline CDR1 MNHNS, CDR2 SASEGT. The CDR3 DNA reads TGTGCCAGCAGAGGATCCGGGACAGGCAATCAGCCCCAGCATTTT. Translation: CASRGSGTGNQPQHF.

This clone was seen only once. The chain has TRBV28 and TRBJ1-4; TRBD1 is a possible D gene (5 bases). The CDR3 is 16 residues long. The V gene's germline CDR1 is MDHEN and CDR2 SYDVKM. V shed 1 base and J shed 4 bases, with 13 bases lying between them. The CDR3 reads CASSLLARGDNEKLFF. In DNA form, the CDR3 reads TGTGCCAGCAGTTTATTGGCCCGGGGGGATAATGAAAAACTGTTTTTT.

This chain links TRBV2 with TRBJ2-1; the match to TRBD2 covers 7 bases. Germline V gene data show CDR1 as SNHLY and CDR2 as FYNNEI. V gave up 7 bases and J gave up 2 bases; unmatched junction bases: 8. The length of the CDR3 is 15 residues. The CDR3 reads CASTGRGWTYNEQFF. The CDR3 DNA reads TGTGCCAGCACCGGGCGGGGGTGGACCTACAATGAGCAGTTCTTC. Full variable domain (missing parts from reference TRBV2 and TRBJ2-1): EPEVTQTPSHQVTQMGQEVILRCVPISNHLYFYWYRQILGQKVEFLVSFYNNEISEKSEIFDDQFSVERPDGSNFTLKIRSTKLEDSAMYFCASTGRGWTYNEQFFGPGTRLTVL.

In the case of this clone: Within the sample, other DNA sequences also encode this same CDR3. The rearrangement joins TRBV19 to TRBJ1-1; D is uncertain. Trimming pared 3 bases from V and 1 base from J, leaving 6 bases between. CDR1 is LNHDA and CDR2 is SQIVND in the germline V gene (reference sequence). This CDR3 spans 13 amino acids. CDR3 amino acids: CASSIRRNTEAFF. In nucleotides, the CDR3 is TGTGCCAGTAGTATCCGACGGAACACTGAAGCTTTCTTT.

This clone was counted only a few times. This chain uses TRBV11-2 with TRBJ2-3, with D unclear. The CDR3 totals 16 residues. Germline values: CDR1 SGHAT, CDR2 FQNNGV. The V end was cut by 4 bases, the J end by 0 bases, with 14 bases between. The CDR3 is CASSSTVNRSTDTQYF. DNA for the CDR3: TGTGCCAGCAGCTCAACGGTCAATCGGAGCACAGATACGCAGTATTTT.